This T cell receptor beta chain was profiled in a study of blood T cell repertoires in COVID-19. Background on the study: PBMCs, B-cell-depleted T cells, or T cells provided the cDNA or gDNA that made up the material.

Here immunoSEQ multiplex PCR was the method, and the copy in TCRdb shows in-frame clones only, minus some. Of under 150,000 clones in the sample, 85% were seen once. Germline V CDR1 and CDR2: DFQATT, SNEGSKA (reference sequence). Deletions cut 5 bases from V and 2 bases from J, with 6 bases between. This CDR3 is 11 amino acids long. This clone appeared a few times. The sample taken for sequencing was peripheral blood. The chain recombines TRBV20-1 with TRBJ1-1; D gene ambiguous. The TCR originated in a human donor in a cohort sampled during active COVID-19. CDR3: CSAPSNTEAFF. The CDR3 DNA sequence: TGCAGTGCTCCGTCTAACACTGAAGCTTTCTTT.